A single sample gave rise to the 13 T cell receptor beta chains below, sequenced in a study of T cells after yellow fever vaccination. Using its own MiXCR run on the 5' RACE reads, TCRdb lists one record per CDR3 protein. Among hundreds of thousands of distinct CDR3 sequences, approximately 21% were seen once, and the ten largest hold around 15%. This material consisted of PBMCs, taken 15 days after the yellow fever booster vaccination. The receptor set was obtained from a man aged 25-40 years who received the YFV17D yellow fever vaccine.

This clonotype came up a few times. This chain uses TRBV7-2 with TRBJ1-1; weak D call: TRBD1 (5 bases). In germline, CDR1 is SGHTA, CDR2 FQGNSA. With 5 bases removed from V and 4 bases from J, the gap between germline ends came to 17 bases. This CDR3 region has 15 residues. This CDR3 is CASSPSRGWGTEAFF. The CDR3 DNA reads TGTGCCAGCAGCCCCTCGAGGGGTTGGGGCACTGAAGCTTTCTTT. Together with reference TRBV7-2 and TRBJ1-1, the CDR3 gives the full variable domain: GAGVSQSPSNKVTEKGKDVELRCDPISGHTALYWYRQSLGQGLEFLIYFQGNSAPDKSGLPSDRFSAERTGGSVSTLTIQRTQQEDSAVYLCASSPSRGWGTEAFFGQGTRLTVV.

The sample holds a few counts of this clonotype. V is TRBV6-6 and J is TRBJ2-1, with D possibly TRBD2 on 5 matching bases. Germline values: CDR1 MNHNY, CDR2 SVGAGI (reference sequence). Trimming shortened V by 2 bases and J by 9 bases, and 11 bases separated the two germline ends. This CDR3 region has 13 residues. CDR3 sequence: CASSYPAGLEQFF. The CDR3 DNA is TGTGCCAGCAGTTACCCAGCCGGACTTGAGCAGTTCTTC.

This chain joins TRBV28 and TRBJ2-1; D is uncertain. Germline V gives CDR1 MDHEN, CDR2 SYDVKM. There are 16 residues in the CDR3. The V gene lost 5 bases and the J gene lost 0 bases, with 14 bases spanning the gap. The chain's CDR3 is CASSPPTGNSYNEQFF. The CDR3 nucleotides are TGTGCCAGCAGTCCCCCCACCGGCAACTCCTACAATGAGCAGTTCTTC.

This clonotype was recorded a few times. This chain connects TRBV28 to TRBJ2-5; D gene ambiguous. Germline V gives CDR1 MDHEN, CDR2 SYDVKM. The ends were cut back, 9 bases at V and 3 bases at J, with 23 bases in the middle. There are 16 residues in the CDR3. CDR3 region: CARMTPTEVLKETQYF. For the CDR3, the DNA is TGTGCCAGGATGACCCCCACAGAGGTCCTAAAAGAGACCCAGTACTTC. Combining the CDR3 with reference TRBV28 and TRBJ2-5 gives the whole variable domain DVKVTQSSRYLVKRTGEKVFLECVQDMDHENMFWYRQDPGLGLRLIYFSYDVKMKEKGDIPEGYSVSREKKERFSLILESASTNQTSMYLCARMTPTEVLKETQYFGPGTRLLVL.

The CDR3 spells CASSWAGQGNSGANVLTF. The CDR3 DNA sequence: TGCGCCAGCAGCTGGGCGGGACAGGGCAACTCTGGGGCCAACGTCCTGACTTTC. The V gene is TRBV5-1, the J gene TRBJ2-6, with 9 bases aligning to TRBD1. CDR1 SGHRS and CDR2 YFSETQ come from the germline V gene. This CDR3 spans 18 amino acids. J lost 0 bases, V lost 3 bases, and 7 bases had no gene match.

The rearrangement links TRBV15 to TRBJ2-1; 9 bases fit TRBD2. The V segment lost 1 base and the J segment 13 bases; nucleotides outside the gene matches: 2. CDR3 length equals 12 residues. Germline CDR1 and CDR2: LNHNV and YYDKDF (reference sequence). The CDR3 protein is CATSRGTSVQFF. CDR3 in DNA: TGTGCCACCAGCAGAGGGACTAGCGTACAGTTCTTC.

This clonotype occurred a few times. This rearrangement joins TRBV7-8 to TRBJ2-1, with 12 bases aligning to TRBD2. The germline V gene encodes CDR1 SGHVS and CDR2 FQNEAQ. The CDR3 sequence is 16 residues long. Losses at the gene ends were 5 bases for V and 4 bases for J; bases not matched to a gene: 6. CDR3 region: CASSPMGLAGYNEQFF. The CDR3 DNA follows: TGTGCCAGCAGCCCGATGGGACTAGCGGGTTACAATGAGCAGTTCTTC.

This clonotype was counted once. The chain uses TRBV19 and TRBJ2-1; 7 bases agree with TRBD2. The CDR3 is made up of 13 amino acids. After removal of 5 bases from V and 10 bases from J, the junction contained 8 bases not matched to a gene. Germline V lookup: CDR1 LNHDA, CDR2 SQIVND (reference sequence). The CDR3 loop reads CASSGDYFGEQFF. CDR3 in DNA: TGTGCCAGTAGTGGGGACTACTTCGGGGAGCAGTTCTTC. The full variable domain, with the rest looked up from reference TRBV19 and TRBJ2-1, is DGGITQSPKYLFRKEGQNVTLSCEQNLNHDAMYWYRQDPGQGLRLIYYSQIVNDFQKGDIAEGYSVSREKKESFPLTVTSAQKNPTAFYLCASSGDYFGEQFFGPGTRLTVL.

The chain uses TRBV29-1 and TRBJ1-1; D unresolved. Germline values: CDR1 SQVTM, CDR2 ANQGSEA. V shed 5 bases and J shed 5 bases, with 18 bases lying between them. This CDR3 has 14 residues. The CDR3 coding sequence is TGCAGCGTTCTCCCGTTAACCCGAGGGACTGAAGCTTTCTTT. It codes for CSVLPLTRGTEAFF.

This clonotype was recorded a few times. CDR3 in amino acids: CASSPPWLAGYTGELFF. The CDR3 region has the DNA TGTGCCAGCAGCCCCCCGTGGCTAGCGGGCTACACCGGGGAGCTGTTTTTT. This chain links TRBV12-3 or TRBV12-4 with TRBJ2-2; 8 nucleotides align to TRBD2. The junction had 12 bases not matched to a gene; V was cut back by 6 bases and J by 3 bases. The CDR3 loop spans 17 amino acids.

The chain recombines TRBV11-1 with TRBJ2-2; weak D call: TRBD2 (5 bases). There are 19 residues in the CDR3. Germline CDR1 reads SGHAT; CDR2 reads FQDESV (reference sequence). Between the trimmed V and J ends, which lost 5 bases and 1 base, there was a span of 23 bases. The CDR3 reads CASSPPRFSGGMNTGELFF. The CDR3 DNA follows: TGTGCCAGCAGCCCCCCCCGGTTCAGCGGCGGCATGAACACCGGGGAGCTGTTTTTT.

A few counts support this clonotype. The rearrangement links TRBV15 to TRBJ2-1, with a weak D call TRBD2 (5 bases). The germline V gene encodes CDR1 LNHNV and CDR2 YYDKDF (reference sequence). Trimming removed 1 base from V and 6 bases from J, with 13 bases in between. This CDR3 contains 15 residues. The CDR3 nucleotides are TGTGCCACCAGCAGAGGTGGGCAGGAGGTCAATGAGCAGTTCTTC. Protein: CATSRGGQEVNEQFF.

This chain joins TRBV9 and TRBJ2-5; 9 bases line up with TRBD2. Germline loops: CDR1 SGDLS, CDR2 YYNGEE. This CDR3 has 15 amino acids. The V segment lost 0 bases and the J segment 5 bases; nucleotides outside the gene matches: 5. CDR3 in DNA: TGTGCCAGCAGCGTAGGTTCTAGCGGGACGGAGACCCAGTACTTC. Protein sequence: CASSVGSSGTETQYF.